These 7 T cell receptor beta chains were all obtained from the same sample, sequenced in a study of beta chain features in type 1 diabetes. The study reverse transcribed the entire isolated RNA, so it sequenced expressed TCRB transcripts. Measured with immunoSEQ multiplex PCR; TCRdb has only the in-frame clones, and not every one. The table has 350,000 to 450,000 clones, less than 15% seen once. Input material: naive CD4+ T cells from blood. The receptors originated from a young woman in good health.

This clone was seen more than once but under ten times. Relative to the germline gene, one junction end is altered; a read error may explain this. This chain uses TRBV6-1 with TRBJ2-7, with 8 bases fitting TRBD1. Germline assignment: CDR1 MNHNS and CDR2 SASEGT. CDR3 size: 11 residues. The CDR3 sequence is CASSRDRLADF. The DNA for the CDR3 is TGTGCCAGCAGTCGGGACAGGCTGGCCGACTTC.

The chain carries TRBV4-2 and TRBJ1-1; tentatively, D is TRBD1 (6 bases). V was shortened by 1 base and J by 4 bases, with 10 bases between the two germline ends. CDR1 is LGHNA and CDR2 is YNFKEQ in the germline V gene. The CDR3 extends over 14 amino acids. CDR3 coding DNA: TGTGCCAGCAGCCAAGTACGGACAGCCACTGAAGCTTTCTTT. Translation gives CASSQVRTATEAFF.

V gene TRBV9 combines with J gene TRBJ2-7; tentative D call: TRBD2 (6 bases). The ends were cut back, 1 base at V and 7 bases at J, with 15 bases in the middle. The CDR3 has 14 residues. Germline values: CDR1 SGDLS, CDR2 YYNGEE. This CDR3 reads CASSVIGGMGEQYF. The CDR3 DNA reads TGTGCCAGCAGCGTAATAGGCGGGATGGGAGAGCAGTACTTC.

This clone has only a few counts. This chain links TRBV28 with TRBJ2-3; 10 bases line up with TRBD2. Looked up from germline, CDR1 is MDHEN and CDR2 is SYDVKM. This CDR3 comprises 15 residues. J was trimmed by 1 base and V by 6 bases; bases with no gene match: 4. CDR3 DNA sequence: TGTGCCAGCAGATCCGGGACTAGCGGCACAGATACGCAGTATTTT. Translated: CASRSGTSGTDTQYF.

The V and J genes are TRBV29-1 and TRBJ2-1; 9 bases map to TRBD1. The CDR3 length is 13 residues. With V trimmed by 4 bases and J by 6 bases, 4 bases remained unmatched. Germline CDR1 SQVTM, CDR2 ANQGSEA. CDR3 sequence: CSVVGTGSNEQFF. The CDR3 DNA reads as TGCAGCGTTGTCGGGACAGGGAGCAATGAGCAGTTCTTC.

This sequence joins TRBV4-3 and TRBJ2-2; D is perhaps TRBD2 (5 bases). Trimming pared 0 bases from V and 6 bases from J, leaving 11 bases between. CDR1 is LGHNA and CDR2 is YSLEER in the germline V gene. This CDR3 is 15 amino acids long. The CDR3 DNA reads as TGCGCCAGCAGCCAAGATGCGAGGGCTGCCGGGGAGCTGTTTTTT. As protein: CASSQDARAAGELFF.

This clone appeared a few times. The chain couples TRBV14 to TRBJ1-4; no firm D call. Trimming shortened V by 4 bases and J by 8 bases, and 14 bases separated the two germline ends. CDR3 length: 14 residues. The germline CDR1 and CDR2 sequences are SGHDN and FVKESK. CDR3: CASSPRDFGEKLFF. In nucleotides, the CDR3 is TGTGCCAGCAGCCCGCGGGATTTCGGGGAAAAACTGTTTTTT.